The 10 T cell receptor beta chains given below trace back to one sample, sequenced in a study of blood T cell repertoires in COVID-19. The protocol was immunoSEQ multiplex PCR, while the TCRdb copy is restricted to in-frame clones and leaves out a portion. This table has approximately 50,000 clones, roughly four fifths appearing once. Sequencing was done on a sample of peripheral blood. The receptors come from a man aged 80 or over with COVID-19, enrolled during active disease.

This CDR3 is CAIRVTGIMTGANVLTF. The CDR3 nucleotides read TGTGCCATCAGAGTGACAGGGATAATGACCGGGGCCAACGTCCTGACTTTC. This chain connects TRBV10-3 to TRBJ2-6; 7 positions match TRBD1. The CDR3 consists of 17 residues. Germline V CDR1 and CDR2: ENHRY, SYGVKD. The V segment lost 6 bases and the J segment 4 bases; nucleotides outside the gene matches: 12.

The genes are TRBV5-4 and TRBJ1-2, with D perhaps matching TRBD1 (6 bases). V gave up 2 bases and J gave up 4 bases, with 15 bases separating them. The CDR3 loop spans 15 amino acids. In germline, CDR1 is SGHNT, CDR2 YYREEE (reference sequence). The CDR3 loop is CASSLRGALAYGYTF. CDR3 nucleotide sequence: TGTGCCAGCAGCTTACGGGGGGCGCTGGCCTATGGCTACACCTTC.

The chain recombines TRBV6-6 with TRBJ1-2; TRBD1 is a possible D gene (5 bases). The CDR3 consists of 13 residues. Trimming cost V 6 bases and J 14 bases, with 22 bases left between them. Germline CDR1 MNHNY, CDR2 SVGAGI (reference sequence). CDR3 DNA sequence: TGTGCCAGCAGCCTAACCGAGGGGCCGGCGGGAACCTTC. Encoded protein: CASSLTEGPAGTF.

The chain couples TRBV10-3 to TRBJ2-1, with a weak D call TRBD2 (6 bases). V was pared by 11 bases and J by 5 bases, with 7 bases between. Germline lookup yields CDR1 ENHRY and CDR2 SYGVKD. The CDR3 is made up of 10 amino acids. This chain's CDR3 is CAGGNNEQFF. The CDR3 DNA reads TGTGCCGGCGGGAACAATGAGCAGTTCTTC.

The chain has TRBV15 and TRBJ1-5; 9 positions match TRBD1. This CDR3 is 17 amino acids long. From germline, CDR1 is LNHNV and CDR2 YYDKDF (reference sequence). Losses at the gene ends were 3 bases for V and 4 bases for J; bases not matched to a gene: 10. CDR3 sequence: CATSSGTWGTGNQPQHF. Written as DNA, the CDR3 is TGTGCCACCAGCAGCGGAACCTGGGGGACAGGGAATCAGCCCCAGCATTTT.

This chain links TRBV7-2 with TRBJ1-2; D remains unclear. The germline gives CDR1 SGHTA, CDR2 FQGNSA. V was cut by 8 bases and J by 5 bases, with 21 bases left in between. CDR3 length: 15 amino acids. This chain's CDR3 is CASSSRETLDYGYTF. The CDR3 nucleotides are TGTGCCAGCTCTTCCCGTGAGACACTGGATTATGGCTACACCTTC.

CDR3 residues: CASSLRGQAGVYTDTQYF. The CDR3 DNA follows: TGTGCCAGCAGTTTAAGGGGGCAAGCGGGGGTGTACACAGATACGCAGTATTTT. The chain combines TRBV27 with TRBJ2-3; TRBD2 might be the D (8 bases). The CDR3 loop spans 18 amino acids. The V gene's germline CDR1 is MNHEY and CDR2 SMNVEV (reference sequence). The V end was cut by 2 bases, the J end by 2 bases, with 20 bases between.

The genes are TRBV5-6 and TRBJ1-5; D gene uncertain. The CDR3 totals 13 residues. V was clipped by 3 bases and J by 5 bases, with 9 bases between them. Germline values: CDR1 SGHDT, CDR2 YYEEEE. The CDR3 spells CASSSDLDQPQHF. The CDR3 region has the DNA TGTGCCAGCAGCTCGGACTTGGATCAGCCCCAGCATTTT.

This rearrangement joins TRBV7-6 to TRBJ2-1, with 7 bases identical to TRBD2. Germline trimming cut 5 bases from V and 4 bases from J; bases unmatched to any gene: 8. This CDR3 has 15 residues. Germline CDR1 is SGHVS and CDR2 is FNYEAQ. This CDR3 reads CASSPGLAVYNEQFF. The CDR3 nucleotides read TGTGCCAGCAGCCCCGGGCTAGCGGTTTACAATGAGCAGTTCTTC.

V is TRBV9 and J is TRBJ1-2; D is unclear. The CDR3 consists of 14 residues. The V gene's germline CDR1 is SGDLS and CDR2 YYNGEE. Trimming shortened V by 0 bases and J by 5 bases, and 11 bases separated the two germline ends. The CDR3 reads CASSVGKRGYGYTF. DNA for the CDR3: TGTGCCAGCAGCGTAGGGAAGCGAGGGTATGGCTACACCTTC.